The TCR beta chain under discussion was sequenced for a study of T-cell reconstitution after alpha-beta-depleted transplantation in children. Preparation of the TCRbeta library used unique molecular identifiers. TCRdb re-analysed the PCR reads in MiXCR, keeping a single row per CDR3 protein. Here the sample spans tens of thousands of distinct CDR3 sequences, about 6.7% being singletons. This clonotype was recorded many times. The source was PBMCs from the stem cell graft donor, collected from the stem cell graft. The TCR sequence derives from a human donor who donated a stem cell graft to a child with acute lymphoblastic leukemia.

CDR3 DNA sequence: TGTGCCAGTAGTATAGAGCTCTTCGGTGAGCAGTTCTTC. It yields the protein CASSIELFGEQFF. The genes are TRBV19 and TRBJ2-1; D remains unclear. V lost 0 bases, J lost 9 bases, and 9 bases lay in between. The CDR3 is 13 amino acids. Germline values: CDR1 LNHDA, CDR2 SQIVND (reference sequence).